One sample yielded the 19 T cell receptor beta chains listed below, sequenced in a study of response to subunit inactivated influenza vaccine. TCRdb recomputed calls from the RT-PCR reads with MiXCR, one row per CDR3 protein. Of 650,000 to 800,000 distinct CDR3 sequences listed, about 15% are singletons. This specimen was PBMCs from blood, taken 14 to 15 days before vaccination. These receptors were taken from a man aged 50 to 60 who received an inactivated influenza vaccine.

There are a few counts of this clonotype. This chain uses TRBV5-4 with TRBJ2-5; D remains ambiguous. This CDR3 contains 12 residues. Germline assignment: CDR1 SGHNT and CDR2 YYREEE (reference sequence). V was trimmed by 4 bases and J by 5 bases, leaving 9 bases between them. CDR3 nucleotide sequence: TGTGCCAGCAGCACCCCCACCGAGACCCAGTACTTC. Encoded protein: CASSTPTETQYF.

The chain recombines TRBV27 with TRBJ2-7, with D possibly being TRBD1 (6 bases). V was clipped by 0 bases and J by 3 bases, with 18 bases between them. The CDR3 runs to 17 residues. The V gene's germline CDR1 is MNHEY and CDR2 SMNVEV (reference sequence). The CDR3 reads CASSLSRGGQGGYEQYF. The CDR3 nucleotides are TGTGCCAGCAGTTTATCGAGGGGTGGACAAGGGGGCTACGAGCAGTACTTC.

V gene TRBV6-5 combines with J gene TRBJ2-7; 11 nucleotides match TRBD2. The CDR3 has 17 residues. Germline V gene sequence: CDR1 MNHEY, CDR2 SVGAGI. With V trimmed by 2 bases and J by 4 bases, 10 bases remained unmatched. This chain's CDR3 is CASSYPRLAGGQYEQYF. The DNA of the CDR3 is TGTGCCAGCAGTTACCCGAGGCTAGCGGGAGGTCAATACGAGCAGTACTTC.

The chain links TRBV9 to TRBJ1-2; no definite D call. Germline V CDR1 and CDR2: SGDLS, YYNGEE. CDR3 length: 18 amino acids. V was shortened by 4 bases and J by 3 bases, with 25 bases between the two germline ends. CDR3 residues: CASSSEPRRVGLDYGYTF. The CDR3 coding sequence is TGTGCCAGCAGCTCAGAACCTCGGAGGGTCGGGTTGGACTATGGCTACACCTTC.

This clonotype has only a few counts. The chain uses TRBV9 and TRBJ2-7, with D possibly matching TRBD2 (6 bases). The CDR3 covers 14 residues. The germline gives CDR1 SGDLS, CDR2 YYNGEE. Trimming removed 0 bases from V and 1 base from J, with 8 bases in between. CDR3 residues: CASSVGGKSYEQYF. CDR3 bases: TGTGCCAGCAGCGTAGGCGGGAAATCCTACGAGCAGTACTTC.

This clonotype was picked up a small number of times. The V gene is TRBV12-3 or TRBV12-4, the J gene TRBJ2-5; TRBD1 is a possible D gene (6 bases). The ends were cut back, 6 bases at V and 2 bases at J, with 10 bases in the middle. This CDR3 has 13 amino acids. The chain's CDR3 is CASRPTGQETQYF. In DNA form, the CDR3 reads TGTGCCAGCAGGCCGACAGGACAAGAGACCCAGTACTTC.

The chain uses TRBV6-2 or TRBV6-3 and TRBJ2-1; no clear D gene. Between the trimmed V and J ends, which lost 6 bases and 9 bases, there was a span of 15 bases. From germline, CDR1 is MNHEY and CDR2 SVGEGT. This CDR3 is built from 13 residues. CDR3 in DNA: TGTGCCAGCAGGAACCGCCCCCGGGCTGAGCAGTTCTTC. Translated, it gives CASRNRPRAEQFF.

This clonotype was counted a few times. Here the CDR3 DNA reads TGTGCCAGCAGCCCCGAAGTCTCTGGGGCCAACGTCCTGACTTTC. Translation: CASSPEVSGANVLTF. This chain connects TRBV7-2 to TRBJ2-6; D is unclear. The V end lost 5 bases, the J end lost 0 bases, and 8 bases lay between the germline ends. In germline, CDR1 is SGHTA, CDR2 FQGNSA. The length of the CDR3 is 15 residues.

The table lists this clonotype with many counts. The gene calls are TRBV5-1 and TRBJ2-1; a weak D match, TRBD2 (6 bases). Germline CDR1 SGHRS, CDR2 YFSETQ. V lost 4 bases and J 11 bases, leaving 19 bases between the germline ends. The CDR3 consists of 14 residues. This CDR3 reads CASSADGKGGKQFF. In nucleotides, the CDR3 is TGCGCCAGCAGCGCTGACGGGAAGGGAGGAAAGCAGTTCTTC. Filled out from reference TRBV5-1 and TRBJ2-1, the complete variable domain reads KAGVTQTPRYLIKTRGQQVTLSCSPISGHRSVSWYQQTPGQGLQFLFEYFSETQRNKGNFPGRFSGRQFSNSRSEMNVSTLELGDSALYLCASSADGKGGKQFFGPGTRLTVL.

This chain links TRBV18 with TRBJ1-4, with D possibly matching TRBD1 (5 bases). Trimming pared 5 bases from V and 6 bases from J, leaving 16 bases between. The CDR3 is made up of 15 amino acids. Germline CDR1 and CDR2: KGHSH and LQKENI. The CDR3 reads CASSSVSQGYEKLFF. CDR3 DNA sequence: TGTGCCAGCTCAAGCGTATCTCAGGGTTATGAAAAACTGTTTTTT.

In the case of this clonotype: A junction end diverges from the germline sequence, so it may reflect a read error. The chain links TRBV20-1 to TRBJ2-5, with a tentative D call TRBD2 (6 bases). The CDR3 totals 16 residues. Germline CDR1 reads DFQATT; CDR2 reads SNEGSKA (reference sequence). CDR3 DNA: TGCTGTGCTAGAGATCTGGTCCAGGGAGGCCGAGAGACCCAGTACTTC. Residues: CCARDLVQGGRETQYF.

The V and J genes are TRBV2 and TRBJ2-7; 8 bases align to TRBD1. Germline CDR1 SNHLY, CDR2 FYNNEI. The V and J ends lost 8 bases and 4 bases, in that order; junction bases with no gene match: 7. This CDR3 comprises 13 residues. CDR3 protein: CASSKTGEYEQYF. The CDR3 nucleotides are TGTGCCAGCTCTAAGACAGGGGAGTACGAGCAGTACTTC.

The rearrangement joins TRBV7-2 to TRBJ1-1; no clear D gene. Germline V gene lookup returns CDR1 SGHTA and CDR2 FQGNSA. The CDR3 length is 16 residues. The V end was cut by 5 bases, the J end by 3 bases, with 19 bases between. The CDR3 here is CASSRLFSGAYTEAFF. DNA for the CDR3: TGTGCCAGCAGCCGCTTATTCTCGGGAGCGTACACTGAAGCTTTCTTT.

This clonotype showed up just a few times. The chain links TRBV10-3 to TRBJ2-6; 8 bases are a match to TRBD1. V gave up 3 bases and J gave up 3 bases; unmatched junction bases: 13. This CDR3 has 19 residues. CDR1 is ENHRY, CDR2 SYGVKD, per germline. Here the CDR3 reads CAISDSPGTGSRGANVLTF. The CDR3 DNA sequence: TGTGCCATCAGTGATAGTCCCGGGACAGGATCGCGTGGGGCCAACGTCCTGACTTTC.

V and J are TRBV10-3 and TRBJ2-5; 9 bases are a match to TRBD1. The V gene end was trimmed by 5 bases and the J gene end by 5 bases; junction bases not matched to a gene: 9. The CDR3 is made up of 15 amino acids. The germline V gene encodes CDR1 ENHRY and CDR2 SYGVKD. CDR3 bases: TGTGCCATCAGTAGAATACAGGGGGCGGAGGAGACCCAGTACTTC. Translation gives CAISRIQGAEETQYF.

V usage is TRBV29-1 and J usage is TRBJ2-7; 12 nucleotides align to TRBD1. CDR1 and CDR2 from the germline V gene are SQVTM and ANQGSEA. The CDR3 loop spans 15 amino acids. V lost 1 base, J lost 5 bases, and 6 bases stayed unmatched. For the CDR3, the DNA is TGCAGCGTTGAAGTTCGAGGGACAGGGGGCGACGAGCAGTACTTC. It codes for CSVEVRGTGGDEQYF.

V gene TRBV24-1 combines with J gene TRBJ2-1, with 7 bases lining up with TRBD1. CDR1 is KGHDR and CDR2 is SFDVKD in the germline V gene. Germline trimming cut 5 bases from V and 3 bases from J; bases unmatched to any gene: 9. CDR3 length: 16 amino acids. Here the CDR3 reads CATSAFRDSHYNEQFF. CDR3 nucleotides: TGTGCCACCAGTGCTTTCAGGGACAGCCACTACAATGAGCAGTTCTTC.

The V and J genes are TRBV20-1 and TRBJ2-2, with 10 bases that match TRBD2. Germline V gene sequence: CDR1 DFQATT, CDR2 SNEGSKA (reference sequence). J lost 1 base, V lost 2 bases, and 1 base had no gene match. This CDR3 has 15 residues. The CDR3 is CSARRTSGNTGELFF. As DNA, the CDR3 is TGCAGTGCTAGAAGGACTAGCGGGAACACCGGGGAGCTGTTTTTT.

This clonotype was detected many times. The gene calls are TRBV29-1 and TRBJ2-4; TRBD2 matches at 7 bases. The V gene end was trimmed by 7 bases and the J gene end by 6 bases; junction bases not matched to a gene: 12. Germline V CDR1 and CDR2: SQVTM, ANQGSEA. The length of the CDR3 is 14 residues. The CDR3 DNA is TGCAGCGCCTCAGGCGGGACTACCAGAAACATTCAGTACTTC. Encoded protein: CSASGGTTRNIQYF.